The 5 T cell receptor beta chains below all came from one sample that was sequenced in a study of blood T cells in healthy people across ages. A J-beta primer mix and a sample-barcoded 5' primer were used in a second PCR of about 7 to 12 cycles. TCRdb passed the 5' RACE reads through MiXCR, listing each CDR3 protein once. The sample contains 550,000 to 750,000 distinct CDR3 sequences, around 21% of which appear only once. Sequenced material: blood. The receptors stem from a man between 65 and 80 years old in good health.

This clonotype occurred a few times. The chain employs TRBV7-2 and TRBJ2-5, with a weak D call TRBD2 (5 bases). Germline V gene sequence: CDR1 SGHTA, CDR2 FQGNSA. V lost 5 bases and J lost 1, with 17 bases in between. The CDR3 contains 16 residues. The CDR3 sequence: CASSKLGLLTQETQYF. CDR3 bases: TGTGCCAGCAGCAAATTAGGACTGCTAACCCAAGAGACCCAGTACTTC.

This chain joins TRBV15 and TRBJ2-5; D remains ambiguous. Looked up from germline, CDR1 is LNHNV and CDR2 is YYDKDF (reference sequence). The V end was cut by 0 bases, the J end by 5 bases, with 13 bases between. This CDR3 is built from 15 residues. Here the CDR3 reads CATSRESNLRETQYF. CDR3 nucleotide sequence: TGTGCCACCAGCAGAGAATCGAATCTACGGGAGACCCAGTACTTC.

The J gene is TRBJ2-7, the V gene TRBV20-1, with 12 bases aligning to TRBD2. The CDR3 consists of 14 residues. Trimming cost V 7 bases and J 0 bases; bases outside gene matches: 4. Germline V gene lookup returns CDR1 DFQATT and CDR2 SNEGSKA (reference sequence). The CDR3 sequence: CSGLAGASSYEQYF. DNA of the CDR3: TGCAGTGGACTAGCGGGGGCCAGCTCCTACGAGCAGTACTTC.

This clonotype came up many times. The chain carries TRBV12-3 or TRBV12-4 and TRBJ2-3; 8 bases map to TRBD1. The CDR3 extends over 16 amino acids. V shed 7 bases and J 2 bases; nucleotides not matched to a gene: 11. CDR3 region: CASKRTGPTPTDTQYF. CDR3 nucleotide sequence: TGTGCCAGCAAGAGGACAGGGCCTACGCCCACAGATACGCAGTATTTT.

This clonotype was found once. The V gene is TRBV5-1, the J gene TRBJ2-5, with 12 bases lining up with TRBD2. Trimming at V came to 5 bases and at J to 4 bases, leaving 6 bases not matched to a gene. Germline V gene data show CDR1 as SGHRS and CDR2 as YFSETQ. The CDR3 runs to 15 residues. The CDR3 is CASRPPGLAGETQYF. In DNA form, the CDR3 reads TGCGCCAGCAGACCGCCGGGACTAGCGGGAGAGACCCAGTACTTC.